This T cell receptor (beta chain) was identified in a study of cytomegalovirus exposure and HLA in healthy donors. This table comes from immunoSEQ multiplex PCR, and its TCRdb copy is limited to in-frame clones, with some not included. Of about 130,000 clones in the sample, roughly 89% are singletons; the top ten hold 0.95% to 1.3%. Germline CDR1 is SGHNT and CDR2 is YYREEE (reference sequence). Trimming at V came to 3 bases and at J to 1 base, leaving 8 bases not matched to a gene. CDR3 length: 16 residues. The chain employs TRBV5-4 and TRBJ2-3; TRBD1 matches 7 bases. The sample taken for sequencing was PBMCs. This clonotype was sampled from a woman aged 18-29 years in good health and CMV-seronegative. For the CDR3, the DNA is TGTGCCAGCAGCTCCCCCTCCGGGACAGGCACAGATACGCAGTATTTT. It translates to CASSSPSGTGTDTQYF.